Presented here are 2 T cell receptor beta chains from one specimen sequenced in a study of T cells after posttransplantation cyclophosphamide. The method was immunoSEQ multiplex PCR; TCRdb's version includes in-frame clones alone and lacks a portion of them. The table lists around 18,000 clones, less than 90% of them singletons. The sample comprised memory CD4+ T cells sorted from blood. The receptors were sampled from a man aged 25-45 years in good health and a related stem cell transplant donor.

The chain has TRBV4-3 and TRBJ1-1; D is ambiguous. Germline V gives CDR1 LGHNA, CDR2 YSLEER. Between the trimmed V and J ends, which lost 0 bases and 0 bases, there was a span of 8 bases. The CDR3 consists of 15 residues. The CDR3 DNA reads as TGCGCCAGCAGCCAAGAACCAGTGATGAACACTGAAGCTTTCTTT. It translates to CASSQEPVMNTEAFF.

This clone was observed a few times. The V call is TRBV28, the J call TRBJ1-3; TRBD1 matches 7 bases. V dropped 7 bases and J dropped 8; count of bases not matched to a gene: 11. Germline CDR1 MDHEN, CDR2 SYDVKM. The CDR3 is 14 residues long. The CDR3 reads CASTRDSGWYTIYF. CDR3 sequence (DNA): TGTGCCAGCACGCGGGACAGTGGATGGTACACCATATATTTT. Filled out from reference TRBV28 and TRBJ1-3, the complete variable domain reads DVKVTQSSRYLVKRTGEKVFLECVQDMDHENMFWYRQDPGLGLRLIYFSYDVKMKEKGDIPEGYSVSREKKERFSLILESASTNQTSMYLCASTRDSGWYTIYFGEGSWLTVV.